The source of this T cell receptor (beta chain) is a study of blood T cell repertoires in COVID-19. Overall study: Some COVID-19 samples were acute and others convalescent; all came from the United States, Italy and Spain.

Authors' methods: Nucleated cell counts were estimated from reference gene primer amplification. The table came from immunoSEQ multiplex PCR; TCRdb's copy has only in-frame clones and leaves some out. V and J calls and clone size come straight from that table; D and trimming were deduced from the DNA. This table has fewer than 250,000 clones, around 89% appearing once. Germline lookup yields CDR1 MNHEY and CDR2 SMNVEV (reference sequence). Trimming took 5 bases from V and 2 from J; bases not matched to a gene: 11. The CDR3 is 17 residues long. One Seattle source followed patients from active infection through their disease course.

The clonotype comes from a man under 40 with COVID-19, enrolled during active disease. This sequence joins TRBV27 and TRBJ2-2; 7 nucleotides line up with TRBD1. Sequenced: peripheral blood. The CDR3 sequence: CASSPPTGRFNTGELFF. DNA of the CDR3: TGTGCCAGCAGTCCGCCGACAGGGCGGTTTAACACCGGGGAGCTGTTTTTT.